This T cell receptor beta chain was sequenced for a study of CD4+ T cells in melanoma. Findings and caveats of the study: CD8+ T cell, macrophage and B cell function reportedly correlated with neoantigen-specific CD4+ T cells. Reportedly, melanoma neoantigen-specific CD4+ T cells showed varied differentiation states.

Comments on this clone: Its antigen remains unidentified.

Here immunoSEQ multiplex PCR was the method, and the copy in TCRdb shows in-frame clones only, minus some. The repertoire holds 13,000 or so clones, with around 68% as singletons. Source material: cells from a culture (not recorded whether cultured in vitro). The clonotype was recovered from a human donor with melanoma.

The CDR3: CASSLRDNEQFF. The CDR3, as DNA: TGTGCCAGCAGCTTAAGGGACAATGAGCAGTTCTTC. The chain couples TRBV7-9 to TRBJ2-1; the D is unclear. Trimming removed 2 bases from V and 5 bases from J, with 4 bases in between. The CDR3 extends over 12 amino acids. The germline gives CDR1 SEHNR, CDR2 FQNEAQ (reference sequence).